In its sample, the clone carrying this T cell receptor beta chain was seen many times. Its antigen is as yet unknown. This entry comes from a study of T-cell memory formation after mild COVID-19. Overall study: TCR clustering was largely donor specific. Study results and caveats: Prior to infection, memory already included some responding clones, suggesting cross-reactive memory joined.

5'RACE, which relied on constant-segment primers, yielded TCR alpha and TCR beta cDNA libraries carrying sample barcodes and UMIs. One entry per CDR3 protein, called by TCRdb with MiXCR from the 5' RACE reads. The sample includes 250,000 to 400,000 distinct CDR3 sequences, over 11% of them seen just once. The germline V gene has CDR1 SGHRS and CDR2 YFSETQ. J was trimmed by 5 bases and V by 4 bases; bases with no gene match: 5. The CDR3 sequence is 14 residues long. The sequenced sample was PBMCs or a T cell subset sorted from them (not recorded which). The clonotype was recovered from a man aged 18 to 29 who had mild COVID-19 (a few samples of this study predate the infection). Cell type and time point are not known. The rearrangement uses TRBV5-1 and TRBJ1-2, with 10 positions matching TRBD1. The CDR3 sequence is CASSRDRGTYGYTF. In DNA form, the CDR3 reads TGCGCCAGCAGCCGGGACAGGGGAACTTATGGCTACACCTTC. Supplemented by reference TRBV5-1 and TRBJ1-2, the full variable domain reads KAGVTQTPRYLIKTRGQQVTLSCSPISGHRSVSWYQQTPGQGLQFLFEYFSETQRNKGNFPGRFSGRQFSNSRSEMNVSTLELGDSALYLCASSRDRGTYGYTFGSGTRLTVV.